These T cell receptor beta chains were read from a single sample in a study of OX40 agonist ivuxolimab in advanced cancers. Clones were sequenced by immunoSEQ multiplex PCR, and TCRdb holds only the in-frame ones, with some missing. The sample holds 70,000 to 85,000 clones, just over 85% seen once. The sequences come from CD4+ or CD8+ T cells sorted from blood, collected in a trial of the OX40 agonist ivuxolimab. Every receptor here comes from an adult with an advanced solid tumor such as melanoma, head and neck, liver or kidney cancer. Each CDR3 is given with its conserved first and last residue. The order of the fields is D gene, V gene, clone size, J gene, CDR3 protein, CDR3 DNA. The D gene is left open where the match is weak. The size field is filled for only some rows; it gives once, few, many or a size class.

D gene: NA; V gene: TRBV28; clone size: few; J gene: TRBJ1-2; CDR3 protein: CASGSGTAYGYTF; CDR3 DNA: TGTGCCAGCGGCTCGGGCACAGCCTATGGCTACACCTTC
D gene: TRBD1; V gene: TRBV7-2; clone size: NA; J gene: TRBJ2-5; CDR3 protein: CASSRGQSKETQYF; CDR3 DNA: TGTGCCAGCAGCCGGGGACAGTCGAAAGAGACCCAGTACTTC
D gene: TRBD1; V gene: TRBV6-5; clone size: NA; J gene: TRBJ1-6; CDR3 protein: CASSYTDRATSPLHF; CDR3 DNA: TGTGCCAGCAGTTACACTGACAGGGCGACTTCACCCCTCCACTTT
D gene: TRBD1; V gene: TRBV28; clone size: NA; J gene: TRBJ1-4; CDR3 protein: CASSGGTGSPNEKLFF; CDR3 DNA: TGTGCCAGCAGTGGGGGGACAGGGAGCCCTAATGAAAAACTGTTTTTT
D gene: NA; V gene: TRBV4-3; clone size: few; J gene: TRBJ2-3; CDR3 protein: CASSQDNLSRGQQYF; CDR3 DNA: TGCGCCAGCAGCCAAGATAACTTAAGCCGGGGTCAGCAGTATTTT
D gene: NA; V gene: TRBV7-2; clone size: NA; J gene: TRBJ2-1; CDR3 protein: CASSLRDDSEQFF; CDR3 DNA: TGTGCCAGCAGCTTAAGAGATGACAGTGAGCAGTTCTTC
D gene: NA; V gene: TRBV11-2; clone size: NA; J gene: TRBJ1-3; CDR3 protein: CASSPGGKGNTIYF; CDR3 DNA: TGTGCCAGCAGCCCGGGAGGAAAGGGAAACACCATATATTTT
D gene: TRBD2; V gene: TRBV7-6; clone size: NA; J gene: TRBJ2-6; CDR3 protein: CASSRLAGAGANVLTF; CDR3 DNA: TGTGCCAGCAGTCGGCTAGCGGGGGCTGGGGCCAACGTCCTGACTTTC
D gene: NA; V gene: TRBV5-8; clone size: NA; J gene: TRBJ1-5; CDR3 protein: CASSYGTSNQPQHF; CDR3 DNA: TGTGCCAGCAGCTACGGGACGAGCAATCAGCCCCAGCATTTT
D gene: NA; V gene: TRBV7-3; clone size: NA; J gene: TRBJ2-4; CDR3 protein: CASSLIGSSGSRGAKNIQYF; CDR3 DNA: TGTGCCAGCAGCTTAATAGGCTCCAGCGGGAGCAGGGGGGCCAAAAACATTCAGTACTTC